This T cell receptor (beta chain) was documented in a study of blood T cells in healthy people across ages. Background on the study: Template switching captured about one barcoded beta molecule per two T cells. The study's findings and limits: A roughly linear age-dependent decrease characterized TCR beta diversity per million T cells. It was the long-lived donors that had more naive CD4+ cells and higher diversity than aged donors.

The individuals who served as donors were healthy Caucasians living in Russia, aged about 6 to 90. Using a J-beta primer mix together with a sample-barcoded 5' primer, a second PCR was run for about 7 to 12 cycles. From the 5' RACE reads, TCRdb called clonotypes with MiXCR, one entry per CDR3 protein. This table holds around 900,000 distinct CDR3 sequences, about 53% found once. Of note for this clonotype: Its antigen is undetermined.

This CDR3 has 23 amino acids. The chain recombines TRBV21-1 with TRBJ2-1; the table's TRBD2 call for D was not verified on the DNA. The J call may be faulty, since TRBJ2-7 better matches the DNA end. TRBV21-1 is a pseudogene segment. The specimen sequenced was blood. This TCR was recovered from a woman aged 55 to 70 in good health. CDR3 coding DNA: TGTGCCAGCAGCAATTGTATTGGGTTAAAACCACGGTATGGCGGGAACTTCTCCTACGAGCAGTACTTC. Encoded protein: CASSNCIGLKPRYGGNFSYEQYF.